These T cell receptor beta chains were read from a single sample in a study of beta chain features in type 1 diabetes. Some clones are missing from TCRdb's copy, which holds only in-frame ones; the method was immunoSEQ multiplex PCR. The sample shows some 150,000 clones, 9.5% to 10% of them seen only once. Sequenced sample: central memory CD4+ T cells from blood. The receptors were gathered from a middle-aged woman in good health. Each CDR3 is given with its conserved first and last residue. The order of the fields is D gene, J gene, V gene, clone size, CDR3 DNA, CDR3 protein. D genes are given only for firm matches. Not all rows give a size; the values are once, few, many and, for expanded clones, a class.

>TRBD2|TRBJ2-5|TRBV5-1|NA
TGCGCCAGCAGGACCCCTAGCGGGGGAGGAGAGACCCAGTACTTC
CASRTPSGGGETQYF
>NA|TRBJ2-1|TRBV29-1|many
TGCAGCGCAGGGCCTTCGGTCCTTGAGCAGTTCTTC
CSAGPSVLEQFF
>NA|TRBJ1-2|TRBV7-9|NA
TGTGCCAGCAGCTTAGGGACTCCGGAGGGCTACACCTTC
CASSLGTPEGYTF
>TRBD2|TRBJ2-7|TRBV7-2|NA
TGTGCCAGCAGCTCTCGGGGGGGCCTCGGCGAGCAGTACTTC
CASSSRGGLGEQYF
>TRBD1|TRBJ1-2|TRBV7-9|few
TGTGCCAGCAGCTTAGGGACAGGGGACTATGGCTACACCTTC
CASSLGTGDYGYTF
>TRBD1|TRBJ2-3|TRBV5-1|few
TGCGCCAGCAGCACGGGACAGGGGGCGACAGATACGCAGTATTTT
CASSTGQGATDTQYF
>TRBD1|TRBJ1-4|TRBV7-6|NA
TGTGCCAGCAGCCCACTACAGGGGAGGAATGAAAAACTGTTTTTT
CASSPLQGRNEKLFF
>NA|TRBJ1-1|TRBV6-6|many
TGTGCCAGCAGTTATCCGGGACACGGAACAGGTGAAGCTTTCTTT
CASSYPGHGTGEAFF
>NA|TRBJ2-1|TRBV18|NA
TGTGCCAGCTCACTACAACAGGACAATGAGCAGTTCTTC
CASSLQQDNEQFF
>TRBD1|TRBJ1-2|TRBV28|NA
TGTGCCAGCAGAACCGGGACAGGGACAACTAACTATGGCTACACCTTC
CASRTGTGTTNYGYTF